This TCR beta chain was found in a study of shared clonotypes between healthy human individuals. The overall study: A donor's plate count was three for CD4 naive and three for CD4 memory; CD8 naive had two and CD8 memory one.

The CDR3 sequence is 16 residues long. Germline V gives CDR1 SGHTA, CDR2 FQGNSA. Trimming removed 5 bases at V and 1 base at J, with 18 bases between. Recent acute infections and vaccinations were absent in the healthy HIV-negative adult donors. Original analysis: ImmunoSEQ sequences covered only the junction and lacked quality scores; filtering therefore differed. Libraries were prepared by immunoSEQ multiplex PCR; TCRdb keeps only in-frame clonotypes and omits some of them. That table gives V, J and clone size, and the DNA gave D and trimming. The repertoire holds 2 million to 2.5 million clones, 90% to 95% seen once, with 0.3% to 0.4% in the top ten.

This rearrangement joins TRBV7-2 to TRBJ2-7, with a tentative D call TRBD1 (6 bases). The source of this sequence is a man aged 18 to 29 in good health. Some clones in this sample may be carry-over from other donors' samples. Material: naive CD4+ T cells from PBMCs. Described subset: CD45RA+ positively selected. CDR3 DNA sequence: TGTGCCAGCAGCGATGGACAGCCAATCAAGTCCTACGAGCAGTACTTC. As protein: CASSDGQPIKSYEQYF. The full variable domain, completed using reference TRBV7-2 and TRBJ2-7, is GAGVSQSPSNKVTEKGKDVELRCDPISGHTALYWYRQSLGQGLEFLIYFQGNSAPDKSGLPSDRFSAERTGGSVSTLTIQRTQQEDSAVYLCASSDGQPIKSYEQYFGPGTRLTVT.